The source of this TCR beta chain is a study of OX40 agonist ivuxolimab in advanced cancers. Study information: A male proportion of under 90% was recorded, with mean age 60 years and range about 23 to 90. General study points: Clonal expansion in partial responders at 0.1-3.0 mg/kg ranked among the lowest. Expanded clones were, on average, more numerous among CD8+ T cells than CD4+.

Trimming shortened V by 5 bases and J by 11 bases, and 17 bases separated the two germline ends. The germline V gene has CDR1 SNHLY and CDR2 FYNNEI. This CDR3 is 13 amino acids long. The table came from immunoSEQ multiplex PCR; TCRdb's copy has only in-frame clones and leaves some out. The sample contains some 57,000 clones, 92% of which appear only once. Patients were ruled out by autoimmune disease history or systemic immunosuppression. The count of this clone is one. Antigen: not known. The source is an adult with an advanced solid tumor such as melanoma, head and neck, liver or kidney cancer. The chain combines TRBV2 with TRBJ2-3; a possible D gene is TRBD2 (5 bases). This material consisted of CD4+ or CD8+ T cells sorted from blood, taken in a trial of the OX40 agonist ivuxolimab. CDR3 amino acids: CASSLVRARGQYF. The CDR3 DNA reads as TGTGCCAGCAGTCTAGTCCGGGCACGGGGGCAGTATTTT.